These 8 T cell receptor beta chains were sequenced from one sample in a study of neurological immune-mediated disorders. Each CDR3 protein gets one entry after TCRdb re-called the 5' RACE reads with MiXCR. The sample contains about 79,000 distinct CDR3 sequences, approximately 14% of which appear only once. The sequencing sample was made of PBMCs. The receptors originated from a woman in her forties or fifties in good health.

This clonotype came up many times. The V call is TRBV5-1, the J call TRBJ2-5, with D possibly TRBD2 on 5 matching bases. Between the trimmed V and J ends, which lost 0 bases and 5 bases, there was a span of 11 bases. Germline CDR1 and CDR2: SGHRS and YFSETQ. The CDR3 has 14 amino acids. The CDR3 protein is CASSLGLTMETQYF. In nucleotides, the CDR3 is TGCGCCAGCAGCTTGGGTCTGACTATGGAGACCCAGTACTTC.

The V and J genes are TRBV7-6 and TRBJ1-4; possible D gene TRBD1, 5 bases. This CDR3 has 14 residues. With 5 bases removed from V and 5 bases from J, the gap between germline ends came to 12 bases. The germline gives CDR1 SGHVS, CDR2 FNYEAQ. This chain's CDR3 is CASSPTVYNEKLFF. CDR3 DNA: TGTGCCAGCAGCCCGACAGTATACAATGAAAAACTGTTTTTT.

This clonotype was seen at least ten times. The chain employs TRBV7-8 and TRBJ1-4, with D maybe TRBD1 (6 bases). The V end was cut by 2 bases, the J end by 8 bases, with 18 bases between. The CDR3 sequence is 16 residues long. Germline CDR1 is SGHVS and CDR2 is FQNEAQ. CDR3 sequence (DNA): TGTGCCAGCAGCTTATTGGACAGTGACTTGAGCGAAAAACTGTTTTTT. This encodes CASSLLDSDLSEKLFF.

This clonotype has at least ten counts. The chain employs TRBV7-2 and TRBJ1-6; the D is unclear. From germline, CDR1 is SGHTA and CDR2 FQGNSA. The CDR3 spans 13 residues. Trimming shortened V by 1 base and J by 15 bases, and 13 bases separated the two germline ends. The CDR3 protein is CASSLDTLRGLHF. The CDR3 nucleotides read TGTGCCAGCAGCTTAGACACGCTTCGGGGCCTCCACTTT.

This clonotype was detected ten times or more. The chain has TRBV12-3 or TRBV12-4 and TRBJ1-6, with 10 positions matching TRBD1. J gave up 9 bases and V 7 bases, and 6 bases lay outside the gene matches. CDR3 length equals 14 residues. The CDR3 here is CASTMTGGGSPLHF. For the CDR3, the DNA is TGTGCCAGCACCATGACAGGGGGCGGTTCACCCCTCCACTTT.

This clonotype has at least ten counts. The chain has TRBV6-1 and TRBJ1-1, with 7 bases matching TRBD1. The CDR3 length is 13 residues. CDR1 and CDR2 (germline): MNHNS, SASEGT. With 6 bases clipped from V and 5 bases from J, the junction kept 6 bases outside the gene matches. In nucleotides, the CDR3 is TGTGCCAGCAGGACAGGGTCGGGGACTGAAGCTTTCTTT. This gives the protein CASRTGSGTEAFF.

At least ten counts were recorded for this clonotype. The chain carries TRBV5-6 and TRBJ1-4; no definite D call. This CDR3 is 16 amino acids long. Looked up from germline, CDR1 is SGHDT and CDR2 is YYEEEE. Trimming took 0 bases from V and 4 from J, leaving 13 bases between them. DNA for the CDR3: TGTGCCAGCAGCTTGGGGCTTCCCTCTGGTAATGAAAAACTGTTTTTT. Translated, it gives CASSLGLPSGNEKLFF. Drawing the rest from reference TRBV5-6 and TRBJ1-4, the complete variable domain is DAGVTQSPTHLIKTRGQQVTLRCSPKSGHDTVSWYQQALGQGPQFIFQYYEEEERQRGNFPDRFSGHQFPNYSSELNVNALLLGDSALYLCASSLGLPSGNEKLFFGSGTQLSVL.

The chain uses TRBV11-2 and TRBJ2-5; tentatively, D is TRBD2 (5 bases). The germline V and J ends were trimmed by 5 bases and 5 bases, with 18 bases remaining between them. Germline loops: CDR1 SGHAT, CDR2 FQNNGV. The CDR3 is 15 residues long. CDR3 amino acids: CASSTQAGRGETQYF. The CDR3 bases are TGTGCCAGCAGCACTCAGGCGGGTAGAGGGGAGACCCAGTACTTC.